This is a list of T cell receptor beta chains from one sample in a study of CD8 T cells in ankylosing spondylitis. TCRdb itself ran the 5' RACE reads through MiXCR, one entry per CDR3 protein. This table holds nearly 250,000 distinct CDR3 sequences, under 35% found once. Sequencing was carried out using blood, either unsorted or a sorted T cell fraction (not recorded which). These receptor sequences come from a male donor with ankylosing spondylitis or in good health (not recorded which). Each CDR3 is given with its conserved first and last residue. The order of the fields is V gene, D gene, clone size, J gene, CDR3 length, CDR3 protein, CDR3 DNA. D genes are given only for firm matches. Clone size is stated in some rows and not others, as once, few, many or a class when expanded.

TRBV4-1	-	once	TRBJ1-1	11	CASSHYTEAFF	TGCGCCAGCAGCCATTATACTGAAGCTTTCTTT
TRBV20-1	TRBD2	-	TRBJ2-1	17	CSARDTKRGGRYNEQFF	TGCAGTGCTAGAGATACGAAGCGGGGGGGCCGCTACAATGAGCAGTTCTTC
TRBV6-5	TRBD2	-	TRBJ2-1	15	CASSYTSGGYNEQFF	TGTGCCAGCAGTTATACTAGCGGGGGGTACAATGAGCAGTTCTTC
TRBV9	-	-	TRBJ2-7	13	CASSPPLGYEQYF	TGTGCCAGCAGCCCCCCCCTAGGCTACGAGCAGTACTTC
TRBV9	-	few	TRBJ2-2	12	CASSPDTGELFF	TGTGCCAGCAGCCCTGACACCGGGGAGCTGTTTTTT
TRBV12-3/TRBV12-4	-	few	TRBJ2-1	15	CASTKRWGSYNEQFF	TGTGCCAGCACCAAGCGGTGGGGCTCCTACAATGAGCAGTTCTTC
TRBV4-2	-	-	TRBJ1-1	17	CASSHARGRSMNTEAFF	TGTGCCAGCAGCCATGCTCGGGGGAGAAGTATGAACACTGAAGCTTTCTTT
TRBV24-1	-	-	TRBJ2-7	15	CATSDTRGSSYEQYF	TGTGCCACCAGTGATACCAGGGGCAGTTCCTACGAGCAGTACTTC
TRBV6-5	-	-	TRBJ1-1	14	CASSYSPLGTEAFF	TGTGCCAGCAGTTACAGCCCACTTGGGACTGAAGCTTTCTTT
TRBV11-2	-	-	TRBJ1-2	16	CASRDLTGTKNYGYTF	TGTGCCAGCAGAGACCTTACGGGAACAAAAAACTATGGCTACACCTTC
TRBV4-2	TRBD2	many	TRBJ2-1	16	CASSQSGGFSYNEQFF	TGTGCCAGCAGCCAGAGCGGGGGTTTCTCCTACAATGAGCAGTTCTTC
TRBV20-1	TRBD1	few	TRBJ1-4	13	CSAQGKTNEKLFF	TGCAGTGCACAGGGGAAAACTAATGAAAAACTGTTTTTT
TRBV10-3	TRBD2	-	TRBJ2-1	14	CAIRKLAGDNEQFF	TGTGCCATCAGGAAACTAGCGGGTGACAATGAGCAGTTCTTC
TRBV11-2	TRBD2	-	TRBJ2-3	19	CASSPPSGGPPFPTDTQYF	TGTGCCAGCAGCCCACCTAGCGGGGGGCCCCCTTTTCCCACAGATACGCAGTATTTT
TRBV7-8	-	-	TRBJ2-3	14	CASSARTKWGTQYF	TGTGCCAGCAGCGCTCGGACAAAATGGGGTACGCAGTATTTT
TRBV12-3/TRBV12-4	TRBD1	-	TRBJ2-5	15	CASSFDRGKQETQYF	TGTGCCAGCAGTTTTGACAGGGGAAAGCAAGAGACCCAGTACTTC
TRBV7-9	TRBD1	-	TRBJ2-1	16	CASSQSPRGRYNEQFF	TGTGCCAGCAGCCAAAGCCCCAGGGGGCGGTACAATGAGCAGTTCTTC
TRBV6-1	TRBD1	few	TRBJ1-3	16	CASSLTGANSGNTIYF	TGTGCCAGCAGTCTTACAGGGGCTAACTCTGGAAACACCATATATTTT
TRBV29-1	-	few	TRBJ1-2	13	CSVPAATTYGYTF	TGCAGCGTGCCCGCAGCTACCACCTATGGCTACACCTTC
TRBV12-3/TRBV12-4	TRBD1	-	TRBJ2-1	16	CASSPRRQGKGNEQFF	TGTGCCAGCAGTCCACGCAGACAGGGAAAGGGCAATGAGCAGTTCTTC
TRBV5-5	-	-	TRBJ1-1	16	CASSFGQGRTRTEAFF	TGTGCCAGCAGCTTCGGGCAAGGGCGGACACGGACTGAAGCTTTCTTT
TRBV27	-	-	TRBJ2-1	13	CASSLPRVNEQFF	TGTGCCAGCAGTTTGCCTAGAGTAAATGAGCAGTTCTTC
TRBV18	-	-	TRBJ2-3	14	CASSPGVDTDTQYF	TGTGCCAGCTCACCGGGGGTAGACACAGATACGCAGTATTTT
TRBV6-1	-	-	TRBJ2-5	15	CASNGGPGPRETQYF	TGTGCCAGCAATGGGGGTCCCGGCCCCAGAGAGACCCAGTACTTC
TRBV12-3/TRBV12-4	-	-	TRBJ1-1	12	CASGTSRSEAFF	TGTGCCAGTGGGACCTCACGATCTGAAGCTTTCTTT
TRBV12-3/TRBV12-4	TRBD2	few	TRBJ2-7	14	CASSSGGSSYEQYF	TGTGCCAGCTCAAGCGGGGGCTCCTCCTACGAGCAGTACTTC
TRBV29-1	-	-	TRBJ2-1	12	CSVGRGDNEQFF	TGCAGCGTTGGGAGGGGGGACAATGAGCAGTTCTTC
TRBV12-3/TRBV12-4	-	few	TRBJ2-1	14	CASRILTQANEQFF	TGTGCCAGCAGGATCCTGACTCAGGCCAATGAGCAGTTCTTC
TRBV12-3/TRBV12-4	TRBD2	-	TRBJ2-3	15	CASTRSGVSTDTQYF	TGTGCCAGCACTCGTAGCGGGGTTAGCACAGATACGCAGTATTTT